The source of this T cell receptor beta chain is a study of PD-1 blockade in mismatch repair-deficient tumors. Study-wide results and caveats: After pembrolizumab, tumor-resident clones rose rapidly, then generally contracted before radiologic responses.

Germline V gene sequence: CDR1 MNHEY, CDR2 SMNVEV (reference sequence). The CDR3 runs to 16 residues. The junction had 10 bases not matched to a gene; V was cut back by 3 bases and J by 4 bases. Clones were sequenced by immunoSEQ multiplex PCR, and TCRdb holds only the in-frame ones, with some missing. Among roughly 32,000 clones listed, 80% were seen once. Points on this clone: Its antigen is as yet unknown.

The input for sequencing was PBMCs, taken 6 weeks after starting pembrolizumab. The TCR sequence derives from an adult with mismatch repair-deficient cancer. This chain joins TRBV27 and TRBJ2-3; 7 bases agree with TRBD2. CDR3 nucleotide sequence: TGTGCCAGCAGTTTTTCGGGAGGTGGATTCGCAGATACGCAGTATTTT. Protein product: CASSFSGGGFADTQYF.